The sequence of this T cell receptor beta chain was determined in a study of spatial heterogeneity in lung cancer. Overall study: Each time, sequencing found more beta-chain sequences than alpha-chain sequences. Within raw reads, each unique TCR and UMI combination appeared on average more than ten times.

Time point noted: sample taken at primary tumor resection. Unsorted samples of tumor, nontumor lung or frozen PBMC had their whole RNA sequenced. Every TCR cDNA molecule carried a tag that served as a unique molecular identifier. TCRdb independently ran MiXCR on the 5' RACE reads; one entry per CDR3 protein. In the table there are about 45,000 distinct CDR3 sequences, 10% to 15% of which are singletons. Germline V gene sequence: CDR1 DFQATT, CDR2 SNEGSKA (reference sequence). The junction had 11 bases not matched to a gene; V was cut back by 3 bases and J by 9 bases. CDR3 length equals 14 residues. This clonotype was sampled from a female donor with early-stage non-small cell lung cancer. Source: PBMCs, taken at surgery. The chain is built from TRBV20-1 and TRBJ2-7; 10 bases match TRBD1. DNA of the CDR3: TGCAGTGCTAGGCGGACAGGGGGGGACCAAGGGCAGTACTTC. This encodes CSARRTGGDQGQYF.